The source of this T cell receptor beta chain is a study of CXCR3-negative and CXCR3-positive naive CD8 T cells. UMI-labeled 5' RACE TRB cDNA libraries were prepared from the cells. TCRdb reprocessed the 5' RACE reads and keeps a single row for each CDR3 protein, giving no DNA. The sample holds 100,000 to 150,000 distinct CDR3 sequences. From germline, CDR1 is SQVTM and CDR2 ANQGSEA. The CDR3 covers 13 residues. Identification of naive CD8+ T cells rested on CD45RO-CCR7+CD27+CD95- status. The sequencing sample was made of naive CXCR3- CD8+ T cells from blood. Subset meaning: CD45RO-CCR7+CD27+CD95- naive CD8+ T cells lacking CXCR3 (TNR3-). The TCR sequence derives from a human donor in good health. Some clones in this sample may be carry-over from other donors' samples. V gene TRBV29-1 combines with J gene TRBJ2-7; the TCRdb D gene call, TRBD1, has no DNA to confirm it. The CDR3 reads CSVTGTGQYEQYF.